This is a list of T cell receptor beta chains from one sample in a study of human T cells and chemical hapten exposure. One entry per CDR3 protein results from TCRdb running MiXCR on the 5' RACE reads. The sample lists 130,000 or so distinct CDR3 sequences, 3.5% to 5% occurring once. These receptors were collected from a female donor in good health. CDR3s include the opening cysteine and the closing phenylalanine or tryptophan. Size tells how often a clone was seen (once, few, many) or the class of an expanded clone, and some rows leave it out.

clone size,V gene,CDR3 protein
many,TRBV5-1,CATALGTGDYEQYF
many,TRBV18,CASSPGGYEAFF
many,TRBV6-5,CASSSGGGGVSEQYF
many,TRBV18,CASSKGQGNYEQYF
.,TRBV20-1,CSAEGHTEAFF
few,TRBV12-3/TRBV12-4,CASSYRVRRGGYTF
many,TRBV10-3,CAISPSAGGGNEQFF
many,TRBV5-1,CASSLGRGAGKRETQYF
many,TRBV30,CAWNTPTSSYEQYF
many,TRBV9,CASSVAPGPHQPQHF
many,TRBV7-2,CASSLIQGVTDTQYF
.,TRBV5-1,CASSVDRAGGYGYTF
few,TRBV7-2,CASTAQGGQPQHF
many,TRBV20-1,CSASWYRKTIYEQYF
many,TRBV27,CASSLSGQALSYTF
many,TRBV20-1,CSARDSGVGTGELFF
many,TRBV12-3/TRBV12-4,CASSSPSDQGYGYTF
many,TRBV7-9,CASSLDGLGPQHF
many,TRBV7-2,CASSPTRETQYF
few,TRBV2,CASRRTVTYEQYF
many,TRBV11-2,CASSPRGTEGPQKENTEAFF
many,TRBV29-1,CSVEDRLAGATDTQYF
.,TRBV7-2,CASSLGPGDTGELFF
many,TRBV6-1,CASSGTSGGFQETQYF
many,TRBV15,CATSRDKGFGNTIYF
many,TRBV29-1,CSVLDSGMGNTIYF
many,TRBV9,CASSPLVATNTGELFF
many,TRBV5-4,CASRGGSYNEQFF
many,TRBV5-4,CASSRGSGLDQLQYF
many,TRBV7-2,CASSSETVYNSPLHF
.,TRBV5-6,CASRGEQYF
many,TRBV28,CASREGGFGSPLHF
many,TRBV6-2/TRBV6-3,CASSYSYTGTGITYEQYF
many,TRBV2,CAITGTGVFGNTEAFF
many,TRBV5-1,CASSLDGSYQPQHF
many,TRBV12-3/TRBV12-4,CASYYRGYDTEAFF
.,TRBV5-1,CASSSGRGAFSGANVLTF
many,TRBV6-1,CASSWTATTNEKLFF
many,TRBV19,CATRDNQESQYF
many,TRBV7-2,CASQRQGQNQPQHF
many,TRBV3-1,CASSQRRQHGYTF
many,TRBV9,CASSVGDSNQPQHF
many,TRBV6-5,CASSYSGNSNQPQHF
many,TRBV7-9,CASSPPVASGYQETQYF
many,TRBV6-2/TRBV6-3,CASRPTSSDTQYF
few,TRBV4-3,CASSQASCYNEQFF
few,TRBV14,CASSQDEWRTKTDTQYF
many,TRBV10-3,CAISVGETQYF
.,TRBV5-1,CASRWDYINYGYTF
few,TRBV30,CAWSASQTGLYGYTF
.,TRBV5-1,CASSLVSLAGSYNSPLHF
many,TRBV12-3/TRBV12-4,CASSYQETDTRTDTQYF
many,TRBV7-9,CASSITAGGRTDTQYF
.,TRBV6-5,CASSYEAGGGNEQFF
many,TRBV11-1,CASSGLVAETYNEQFF
many,TRBV6-2/TRBV6-3,CASSSWGTTNEQYF